A selection of T cell receptor beta chains follows, all from one sample in a study of CD8+ T cells in alopecia areata. The protocol was immunoSEQ multiplex PCR, while the TCRdb copy is restricted to in-frame clones and leaves out a portion. The top ten hold nearly 5% of the sample, which has around 190,000 clones, 56% seen once. Sample: CD8+ T cells sorted from blood. All receptors come from a human donor in good health. CDR3s include the opening cysteine and the closing phenylalanine or tryptophan. D genes are given only for firm matches. The size of a clone is reported for some rows only, either as once, few or many, or as a class for expanded clones.

abundance: NA; v_gene: TRBV4-1; d_gene: NA; j_gene: TRBJ2-6; CDR3aa: CASSQRAGGLSGANVLTF; CDR3nt: TGCGCCAGCAGCCAACGGGCAGGTGGGCTCTCTGGGGCCAACGTCCTGACTTTC
abundance: once; v_gene: TRBV9; d_gene: NA; j_gene: TRBJ2-7; CDR3aa: CASSAEGTYEQYF; CDR3nt: TGTGCCAGCAGCGCAGAGGGGACCTACGAGCAGTACTTC
abundance: NA; v_gene: TRBV20-1; d_gene: NA; j_gene: TRBJ1-2; CDR3aa: CSAGYGYTF; CDR3nt: TGCAGTGCTGGATACGGCTACACCTTC
abundance: NA; v_gene: TRBV27; d_gene: TRBD2; j_gene: TRBJ2-5; CDR3aa: CASSWTSRETQYF; CDR3nt: TGTGCCAGCAGTTGGACTAGCAGGGAGACCCAGTACTTC
abundance: NA; v_gene: TRBV7-9; d_gene: NA; j_gene: TRBJ1-6; CDR3aa: CASSSSSGRGNSPLHF; CDR3nt: TGTGCCAGCAGCTCATCGTCTGGCAGGGGCAATTCACCCCTCCACTTT
abundance: NA; v_gene: TRBV4-1; d_gene: NA; j_gene: TRBJ1-2; CDR3aa: CASSQVRAGMAYGYTF; CDR3nt: TGCGCCAGCAGCCAAGTACGGGCAGGGATGGCCTATGGCTACACCTTC
abundance: few; v_gene: TRBV7-2; d_gene: NA; j_gene: TRBJ2-2; CDR3aa: CASSLGPYTGELFF; CDR3nt: TGTGCCAGCAGCTTAGGGCCTTACACCGGGGAGCTGTTTTTT
abundance: NA; v_gene: TRBV4-1; d_gene: NA; j_gene: TRBJ2-1; CDR3aa: CASTPGVLSYNEQFF; CDR3nt: TGCGCCAGCACACCGGGGGTTCTCTCCTACAATGAGCAGTTCTTC
abundance: few; v_gene: TRBV2; d_gene: NA; j_gene: TRBJ2-3; CDR3aa: CASSDEGGTYPDTQYF; CDR3nt: TGTGCCAGCAGTGACGAGGGTGGCACCTACCCAGATACGCAGTATTTT
abundance: NA; v_gene: TRBV4-1; d_gene: NA; j_gene: TRBJ1-2; CDR3aa: CASSQDPYGDYGYTF; CDR3nt: TGCGCCAGCAGCCAAGATCCGTACGGGGATTATGGCTACACCTTC
abundance: NA; v_gene: TRBV5-1; d_gene: TRBD1; j_gene: TRBJ1-2; CDR3aa: CASSLLRTGNLYGYTF; CDR3nt: TGCGCCAGCAGCCTGCTACGGACAGGGAATCTCTATGGCTACACCTTC
abundance: NA; v_gene: TRBV9; d_gene: TRBD1; j_gene: TRBJ2-3; CDR3aa: CASSVVGDSGTDTQYF; CDR3nt: TGTGCCAGCAGCGTAGTCGGGGACAGTGGGACAGATACGCAGTATTTT
abundance: NA; v_gene: TRBV19; d_gene: NA; j_gene: TRBJ2-7; CDR3aa: CASSNGRSYEQYF; CDR3nt: TGTGCCAGTAGTAACGGGAGATCCTACGAGCAGTACTTC
abundance: NA; v_gene: TRBV7-6; d_gene: TRBD1; j_gene: TRBJ2-7; CDR3aa: CASSPDRDYEQYF; CDR3nt: TGTGCCAGCAGCCCTGACAGGGACTACGAGCAGTACTTC
abundance: few; v_gene: TRBV5-1; d_gene: NA; j_gene: TRBJ1-1; CDR3aa: CASSLVGREEAFF; CDR3nt: TGCGCCAGCAGCTTGGTAGGGCGGGAGGAAGCTTTCTTT
abundance: NA; v_gene: TRBV13; d_gene: NA; j_gene: TRBJ1-5; CDR3aa: CASSVGQRNQPQHF; CDR3nt: TGTGCCAGCAGCGTTGGACAGCGCAATCAGCCCCAGCATTTT